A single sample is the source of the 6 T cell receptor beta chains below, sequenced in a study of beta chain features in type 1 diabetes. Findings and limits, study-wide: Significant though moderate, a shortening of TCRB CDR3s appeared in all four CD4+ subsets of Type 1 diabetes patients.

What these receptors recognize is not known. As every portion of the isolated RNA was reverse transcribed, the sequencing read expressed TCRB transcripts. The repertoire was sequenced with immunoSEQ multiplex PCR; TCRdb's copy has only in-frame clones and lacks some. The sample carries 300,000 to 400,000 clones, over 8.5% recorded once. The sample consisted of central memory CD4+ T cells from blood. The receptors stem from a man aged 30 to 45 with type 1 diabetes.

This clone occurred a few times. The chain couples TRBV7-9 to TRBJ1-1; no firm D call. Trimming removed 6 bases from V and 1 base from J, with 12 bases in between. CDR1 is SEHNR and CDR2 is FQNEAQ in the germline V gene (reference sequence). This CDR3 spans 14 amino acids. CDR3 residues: CASSSEAPNTEAFF. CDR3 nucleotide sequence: TGTGCCAGCAGTTCGGAGGCCCCGAACACTGAAGCTTTCTTT.

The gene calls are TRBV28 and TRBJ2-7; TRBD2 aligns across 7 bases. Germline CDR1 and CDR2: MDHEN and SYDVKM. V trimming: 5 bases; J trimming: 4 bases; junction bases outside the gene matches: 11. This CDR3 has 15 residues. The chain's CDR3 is CASSINKGGVYEQYF. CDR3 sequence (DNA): TGTGCCAGCAGTATAAATAAGGGAGGGGTTTACGAGCAGTACTTC. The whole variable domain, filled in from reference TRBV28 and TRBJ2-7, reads DVKVTQSSRYLVKRTGEKVFLECVQDMDHENMFWYRQDPGLGLRLIYFSYDVKMKEKGDIPEGYSVSREKKERFSLILESASTNQTSMYLCASSINKGGVYEQYFGPGTRLTVT.

For the CDR3, the DNA is TGTGCCAGCAAAAATGAGCAGTTCTTC. This sequence encodes CASKNEQFF. V is TRBV27 and J is TRBJ2-1; no clear D. Germline V lookup: CDR1 MNHEY, CDR2 SMNVEV (reference sequence). The ends were cut back, 7 bases at V and 7 bases at J, with 2 bases in the middle. This CDR3 region has 9 residues.

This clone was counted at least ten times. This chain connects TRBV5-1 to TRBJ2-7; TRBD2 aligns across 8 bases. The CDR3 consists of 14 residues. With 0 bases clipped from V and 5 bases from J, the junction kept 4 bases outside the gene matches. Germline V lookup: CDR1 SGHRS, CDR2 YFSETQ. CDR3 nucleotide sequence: TGCGCCAGCAGCTTGGGCAGCGGGAGCAACGAGCAGTACTTC. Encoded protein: CASSLGSGSNEQYF.

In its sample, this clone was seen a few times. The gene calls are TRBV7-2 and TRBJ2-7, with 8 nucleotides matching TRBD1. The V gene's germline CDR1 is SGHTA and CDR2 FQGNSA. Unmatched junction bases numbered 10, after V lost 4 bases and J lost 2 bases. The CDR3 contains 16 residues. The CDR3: CASSSQGANIPYEQYF. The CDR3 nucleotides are TGTGCCAGCAGCTCCCAGGGGGCGAATATTCCCTACGAGCAGTACTTC.

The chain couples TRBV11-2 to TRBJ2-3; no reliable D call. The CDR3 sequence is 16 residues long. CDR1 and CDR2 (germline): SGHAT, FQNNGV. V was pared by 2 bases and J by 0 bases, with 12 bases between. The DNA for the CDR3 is TGTGCCAGCAGCTTAAGGGCAGCAACTAGCACAGATACGCAGTATTTT. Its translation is CASSLRAATSTDTQYF.